This paragraph reports one TCR beta chain. Assay used: immunoSEQ multiplex PCR; TCRdb lists only in-frame clones, some missing. The repertoire holds some 20,000 clones, with approximately 82% as singletons. The record originates from a study of early stage breast cancer tumors. The CDR3 consists of 15 residues. V was clipped by 6 bases and J by 0 bases; unmatched bases: 8. Germline V CDR1 and CDR2: SGHNT, YYREEE (reference sequence). The chain employs TRBV5-4 and TRBJ2-7; 8 nucleotides line up with TRBD2. Specimen: blood. The receptor was derived from a person between 65 and 80 years old with breast cancer. The CDR3 bases are TGTGCCAGCACGCGGTCGGGGGGGGACTCCTACGAGCAGTACTTC. The encoded protein is CASTRSGGDSYEQYF.